Listed below are T cell receptor beta chains from one sample, sequenced in a study of blood T cells in healthy people across ages. TCRdb re-called the 5' RACE reads with MiXCR, one entry per CDR3 protein. Counted here are around 1.5 million distinct CDR3 sequences, about 31% occurring once; the ten biggest clones make up about 11%. Sequenced input: blood. These receptors originate from a woman under 40 in good health. Both conserved end residues are part of each CDR3. A D gene is named only where the DNA matches it firmly. Not every row has a clone size; where given, it reads once, few, many or a size class.

cdr3_length clone_size j_call v_call d_call cdr3_aa cdr3_nt
16 . TRBJ2-3 TRBV7-3 . CASSHGSQGAADTQYF TGTGCCAGCAGTCACGGGTCCCAGGGAGCGGCAGATACGCAGTATTTT
17 . TRBJ2-3 TRBV7-9 . CASSLGQRTNHYDTQYF TGTGCCAGCAGCTTAGGACAAAGGACTAACCATTACGATACGCAGTATTTT
16 . TRBJ2-1 TRBV7-8 TRBD2 CASSFLGLAGEGEQFF TGTGCCAGCAGCTTCCTAGGGCTAGCGGGAGAGGGAGAGCAGTTCTTC
15 once TRBJ2-5 TRBV10-2 . CASSEVSSFRETQYF TGCGCCAGCAGTGAAGTCTCCAGCTTCCGAGAGACCCAGTACTTC
13 . TRBJ2-5 TRBV5-1 TRBD1 CASSSQGIETQYF TGCGCCAGCAGCTCACAGGGGATAGAGACCCAGTACTTC
13 few TRBJ2-7 TRBV12-3/TRBV12-4 . CASSAIYSYEQYF TGTGCCAGCAGCGCCATATACTCCTACGAGCAGTACTTC
15 . TRBJ2-3 TRBV20-1 . CSARRPGTSTDTQYF TGCAGTGCCCGACGTCCAGGAACTAGCACAGATACGCAGTATTTT
16 . TRBJ2-5 TRBV11-2 . CASSFTRGATGETQYF TGTGCCAGCAGCTTTACTCGAGGGGCCACCGGGGAGACCCAGTACTTC
18 . TRBJ2-1 TRBV5-1 TRBD2 CASRARTSAISSYNEQFF TGCGCCAGCAGGGCCAGGACTAGCGCTATTAGCTCCTACAATGAGCAGTTCTTC
13 few TRBJ1-2 TRBV3-1 . CASSQMENYGYTF TGTGCCAGCAGCCAAATGGAAAACTATGGCTACACCTTC
12 many TRBJ2-1 TRBV5-1 . CASSPQGGEQFF TGCGCCAGCAGCCCACAGGGGGGGGAGCAGTTCTTC
17 . TRBJ2-1 TRBV15 TRBD1 CATSRTLGTVLGNEQFF TGTGCCACCAGCAGAACCCTAGGGACAGTTTTAGGGAATGAGCAGTTCTTC
15 few TRBJ2-7 TRBV7-8 TRBD2 CASSARTSGGIEQYF TGTGCCAGCAGCGCCCGGACTAGCGGCGGGATCGAGCAGTACTTC
16 . TRBJ2-3 TRBV20-1 . CSARVPEGLTTDTQYF TGCAGTGCTAGAGTCCCCGAGGGGCTAACCACAGATACGCAGTATTTT
15 many TRBJ2-1 TRBV5-5 . CASSLVAGKYNEQFF TGTGCCAGCAGCTTGGTGGCGGGGAAATACAATGAGCAGTTCTTC
15 . TRBJ2-7 TRBV7-6 . CASSTQTGARYEQYF TGTGCCAGCAGCACCCAGACAGGTGCCCGCTACGAGCAGTACTTC
13 many TRBJ2-1 TRBV5-1 TRBD2 CASTSGSYNEQFF TGCGCCAGCACTAGCGGGTCTTACAATGAGCAGTTCTTC
14 . TRBJ2-3 TRBV7-2 . CASSIAQGSNTQYF TGTGCCAGCAGCATCGCCCAGGGATCAAATACGCAGTATTTT
14 few TRBJ2-7 TRBV20-1 TRBD1 CSANRDRGTYEQYF TGCAGTGCTAACCGGGACAGGGGAACCTACGAGCAGTACTTC
15 . TRBJ1-1 TRBV6-5 TRBD1 CASSYTGQGRTEAFF TGTGCCAGCAGTTACACGGGACAGGGGCGAACTGAAGCTTTCTTT
15 . TRBJ2-3 TRBV13 . CASSLAPASTDTQYF TGTGCCAGCAGCTTAGCGCCGGCTAGCACAGATACGCAGTATTTT
14 . TRBJ1-2 TRBV29-1 . CSAWGDGGGAGYTF TGCAGCGCATGGGGGGATGGGGGAGGGGCCGGCTACACCTTC